This T cell receptor (beta chain) was obtained from a study of CD8+ T cells in alopecia areata. Across the whole study: At a dose of 5 to 10 mg twice daily, oral tofacitinib was given to treated patients. General study findings and limits: Patients shared TCRs less clearly than mice did, possibly owing to HLA. Normal scalp had lower clonality than lesional scalp, with alopecia totalis/universalis lesions showing this most strongly.

As for treatment: oral pan-JAK inhibitor, 5-10 mg twice daily. The V end lost 0 bases, the J end lost 2 bases, and 16 bases lay between the germline ends. Germline V CDR1 and CDR2: GTSNPN, SVGIG (reference sequence). The CDR3 runs to 16 residues. A remark on this clone: Antigen: not known.

Reverse transcribed after extraction, RNA yielded cDNA as the sequencing template. TCRdb's copy holds only in-frame clones and misses some; the assay was immunoSEQ multiplex PCR. The sample holds fewer than 250,000 clones, 60% seen once. The clonotype originates from a human donor with alopecia areata. The specimen comprised CD4+ T cells sorted from blood, sampled at week 24, from a patient treated with tofacitinib. V and J are TRBV30 and TRBJ1-2; maybe TRBD1 (5 bases). The CDR3 loop is CAWSVRRGSLNYGYTF. In DNA form, the CDR3 reads TGTGCCTGGAGTGTACGTCGGGGGTCCCTGAACTATGGCTACACCTTC.